This entry concerns a single T cell receptor beta chain. These data belong to a study of tumor T cells in aggressive B-cell lymphoma. Clones were read by immunoSEQ multiplex PCR, and TCRdb kept only the in-frame ones, dropping some. The data show 9,000 to 13,000 clones, 85% to 95% seen once. Germline CDR1 reads MGHDK; CDR2 reads SYGVNS. The germline V and J ends were trimmed by 6 bases and 9 bases, with 17 bases remaining between them. The CDR3 runs to 13 residues. Sequencing was carried out using tumor tissue. This chain uses TRBV25-1 with TRBJ2-5, with D tentatively TRBD2 (7 bases). This sequence was found in an adult with diffuse large B cell lymphoma. CDR3: CASSGQRGGAQYF. The CDR3 DNA is TGTGCCAGCAGCGGACAGAGGGGGGGGGCCCAGTACTTC.